What follows describes a single T cell receptor beta chain. No antigen is known for it. No base-level quality is on record; no much larger clone is a single base apart. The time point label here, explained by the study, means: baseline before first vaccination. Vaccinee samples came from UK trials COV001 and COV002, including a single-blind randomized controlled phase 2/3 trial of AZD1222 (ChAdOx1 nCoV-19) in healthy adults. Trial participant PBMC samples were collected at day 0 and day 28 after the second dose for TCRbeta chain sequencing. The CDR3, cysteine through phenylalanine, is 17 amino acids long. The only DNA kept is the CDR3, 51 bases in frame from the first base. The germline V gene yields KGHDR for CDR1 and SFDVKD for CDR2. Unmatched junction bases come to 12, with V trimmed by 4 bases and J by 4 bases. The source of the sample is a study of T cell responses to AZD1222 COVID-19 vaccine (dated by TCRdb to the early 2020s). Notes on the research overall: AZD1222 recipients given second doses at about 4 weeks or at about 12 weeks were pooled, since spike-specific TCR depth and breadth were not found to differ between the two schedules. TCR sequencing covered more than 230 trial participants: 207 given two doses of AZD1222 and 26 given two doses of MenACWY control vaccine. Trial participants were enrolled into age subgroups of 18-55, 56-69 and 70-plus years, which contained around 140, 26 and 57 TCR-sequenced participants, respectively. Results and caveats for the whole study, not just this receptor: Conclusions about previously exposed vaccinees are limited because only six or seven AZD1222 recipients were SARS-CoV-2 seropositive at baseline. Because no day 14 peak-response samples were available, repertoires were characterized only after the peak T cell response. In the small 56-69-year group, the increase in depth fell short of significance, most likely because of low power. Most participants were white British and females outnumbered males, and the authors suggested that clonal diversity may have been underestimated. CD4 TCRs associated with the vaccine covered the entire spike protein, and the dominant responses were in regions 160-218 and 743-854. After two AZD1222 doses, both the breadth and the depth of spike-specific TCRs were significantly higher than at day 0 and than in MenACWY recipients. Epitopes outside the regions mutated in the B.1.351 and B.1.1.7 variants were reportedly recognized by nearly half of the unique spike-specific TCRs.

The CDR3 regions of human TCRbeta chains were analyzed by immunosequencing. Regarding the original processing steps: Repertoire TCRs were checked for matches against a reference library of SARS-CoV-2-specific TCRs that had been generated using the MIRA antigen-specificity platform. Breadth was defined as the fraction of unique TCRs that were SARS-CoV-2-associated, and depth was defined as the fraction of total T cells that were SARS-CoV-2-associated. Each spike-specific TCR was assigned to its reactive spike region and to a CD4 or CD8 class using the MIRA data. Log10-transformed breadth and depth values were compared by one-way ANOVA with Sidak's multiple comparisons tests. Sourced from immuneACCESS, this table was stored by TCRdb with only in-frame sequences that have V and J called. A share of the clones is absent; for the studies checked, an unresolved V gene accounts for under half, and the remainder has no known explanation. That table gives V, J and clone size, and the DNA gave D and trimming. The sample table records about 91,000 clones; roughly 84% of these occur just once. Of the sample, roughly 19% falls within the top ten clones.

The chain is assembled from TRBV24-1 and TRBJ1-2; 9 central bases correspond to TRBD1. This sequence was found in an adult in good health. The source material was peripheral blood, sampled on day 0 of AZD1222 vaccination. The CDR3 protein is CATSDPKAQGASYGYTF. The DNA reads as follows: TGTGCCACCAGTGACCCTAAGGCACAGGGGGCTAGCTATGGCTACACCTTC.